This paragraph covers one T cell receptor (beta chain) sequence. Antigen: not known. Investigators isolated RNA and reverse transcribed it into cDNA to act as the sequencing template. Sequenced by immunoSEQ multiplex PCR; TCRdb stores in-frame clones only, minus some. The table includes 160,000 or so clones, roughly two thirds detected once. Deletions cut 7 bases from V and 7 bases from J, with 8 bases between. The V gene's germline CDR1 is MDHEN and CDR2 SYDVKM. The CDR3 extends over 11 amino acids. Documented treatment: oral pan-JAK inhibitor, 5-10 mg twice daily. Sorting of CD4+ and CD8+ T cells was performed on PBMCs. The sample is drawn from a study of CD8+ T cells in alopecia areata. In the study overall: Treated patients took oral tofacitinib at 5 to 10 mg twice daily. Notes on the study in general: While tofacitinib was given, many expanded lesional clones persisted in scalp and blood.

The TCR comes from a human donor with alopecia areata. This sequence joins TRBV28 and TRBJ1-5; D is possibly TRBD1 (5 bases). The sequencing used CD4+ T cells sorted from blood, collected at week 4, from a patient treated with tofacitinib. The CDR3 bases are TGTGCCAGCACCGGGGGGCAGCCCCAGCATTTT. Translating it yields CASTGGQPQHF.